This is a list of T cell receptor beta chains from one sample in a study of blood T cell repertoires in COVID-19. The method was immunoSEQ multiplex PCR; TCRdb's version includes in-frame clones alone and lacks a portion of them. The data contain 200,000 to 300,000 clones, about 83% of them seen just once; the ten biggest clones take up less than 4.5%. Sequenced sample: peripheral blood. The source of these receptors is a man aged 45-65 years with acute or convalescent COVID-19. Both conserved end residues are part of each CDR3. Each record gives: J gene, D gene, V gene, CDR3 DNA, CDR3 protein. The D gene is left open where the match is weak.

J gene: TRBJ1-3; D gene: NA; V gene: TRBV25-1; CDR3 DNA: TGTGCCAGCAGTGGAACAGCAGCAGGAAACACCATATATTTT; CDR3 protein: CASSGTAAGNTIYF
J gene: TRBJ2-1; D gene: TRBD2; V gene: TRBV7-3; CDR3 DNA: TGTGCCAGCAGCCTTGGACTAGCGAATAATGAGCAGTTCTTC; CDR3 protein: CASSLGLANNEQFF
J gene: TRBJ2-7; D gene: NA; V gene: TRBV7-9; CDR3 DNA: TGTGCCAGCAGCTTAGGTTTGGGTGAAACAGGCTACGAGCAGTACTTC; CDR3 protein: CASSLGLGETGYEQYF
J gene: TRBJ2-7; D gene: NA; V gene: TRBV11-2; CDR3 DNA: TGTGCCAGCAGCTTAACAGGTCCTAGTTCCTACGAGCAGTACTTC; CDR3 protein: CASSLTGPSSYEQYF
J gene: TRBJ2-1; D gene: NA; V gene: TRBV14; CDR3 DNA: TGTGCCAGCAGCCCCAGGGGTATGCCATACAATGAGCAGTTCTTC; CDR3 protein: CASSPRGMPYNEQFF
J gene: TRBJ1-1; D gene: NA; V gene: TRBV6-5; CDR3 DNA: TGTGCCAGCAGTTACTCGCCAGACACTGAAGCTTTCTTT; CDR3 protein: CASSYSPDTEAFF
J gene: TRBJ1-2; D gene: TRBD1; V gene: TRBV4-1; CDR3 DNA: TGCGCCAGCAGCCACCTACAGGGGACCTATGGCTACACCTTC; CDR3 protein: CASSHLQGTYGYTF
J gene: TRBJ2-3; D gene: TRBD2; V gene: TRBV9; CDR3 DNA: TGTGCCAGCAGCGTCAGCGGGGGAGGTAGCACAGATACGCAGTATTTT; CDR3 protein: CASSVSGGGSTDTQYF
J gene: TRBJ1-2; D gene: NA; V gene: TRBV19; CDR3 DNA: TGTGCCAGTAGCAGGCAGGGGTTACACTATGGCTACACCTTC; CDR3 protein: CASSRQGLHYGYTF
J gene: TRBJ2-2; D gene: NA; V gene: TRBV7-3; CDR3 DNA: TGTGCCAGCAGCCCAAACCCCGGGACACCACGCACCGGGGAGCTGTTTTTT; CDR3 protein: CASSPNPGTPRTGELFF
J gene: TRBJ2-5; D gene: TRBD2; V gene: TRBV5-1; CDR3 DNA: TGCGCCAGCAGCTTGGAACTAGCGGGAGTTGGGACCCAGTACTTC; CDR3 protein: CASSLELAGVGTQYF
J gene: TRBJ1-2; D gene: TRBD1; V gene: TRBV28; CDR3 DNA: TGTGCCAGCAGGTTTCCCCTCTCAGCCGGGACAGGGCACGGCTACACCTTC; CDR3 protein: CASRFPLSAGTGHGYTF
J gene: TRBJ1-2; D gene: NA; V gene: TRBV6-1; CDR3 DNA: TGTGCCAGCAGTGAATGGGGTATGGGGCAGTTCTATGGCTACACCTTC; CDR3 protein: CASSEWGMGQFYGYTF